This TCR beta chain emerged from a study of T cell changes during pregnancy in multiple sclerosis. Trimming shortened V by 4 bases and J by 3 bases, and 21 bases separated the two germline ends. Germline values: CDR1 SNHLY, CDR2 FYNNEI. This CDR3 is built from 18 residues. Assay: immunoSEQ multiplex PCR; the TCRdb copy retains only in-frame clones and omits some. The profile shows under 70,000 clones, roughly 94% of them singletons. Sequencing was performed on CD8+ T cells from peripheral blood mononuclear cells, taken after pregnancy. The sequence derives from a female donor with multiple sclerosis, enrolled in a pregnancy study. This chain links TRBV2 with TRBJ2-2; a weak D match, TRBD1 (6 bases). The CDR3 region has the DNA TGTGCCAGCAGTGGCCCTGGACAGCCACACAATTACACCGGGGAGCTGTTTTTT. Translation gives CASSGPGQPHNYTGELFF.